The next 7 T cell receptor beta chains were all read from a single sample in a study of blood T cell repertoires in COVID-19. TCRdb's copy holds only in-frame clones and misses some; the assay was immunoSEQ multiplex PCR. The sample has some 100,000 clones, roughly 91% seen once; the top ten hold approximately 4.8%. Sequences were obtained from peripheral blood. Receptors were obtained from a woman aged 80 or older with active COVID-19.

This chain connects TRBV7-9 to TRBJ2-5; 8 bases line up with TRBD2. V was clipped by 3 bases and J by 4 bases; unmatched bases: 10. This CDR3 spans 16 amino acids. Germline V gene sequence: CDR1 SEHNR, CDR2 FQNEAQ (reference sequence). CDR3 nucleotide sequence: TGTGCCAGCAGCTTCGAGACTAGCGTTCTATCAGAGACCCAGTACTTC. This gives the protein CASSFETSVLSETQYF.

The chain carries TRBV11-3 and TRBJ2-1; 8 bases match TRBD1. V lost 5 bases to trimming and J lost 7 bases; unmatched junction nucleotides: 13. This CDR3 contains 16 residues. Per the germline V gene, CDR1 is SGHNT and CDR2 is YENEEA. CDR3 loop: CASSKGSGGEGNEQFF. DNA for the CDR3: TGTGCCAGCAGCAAAGGCTCAGGGGGCGAGGGGAATGAGCAGTTCTTC.

This clone was detected once. The chain recombines TRBV5-4 with TRBJ1-6, with TRBD1 identical over 9 bases. V trimming: 3 bases; J trimming: 10 bases; junction bases outside the gene matches: 5. The CDR3 covers 14 residues. CDR1 and CDR2 from the germline V gene are SGHNT and YYREEE (reference sequence). The CDR3 DNA follows: TGTGCCAGCAGCTGGGACAGGGTCGGATCACCCCTCCACTTT. It yields the protein CASSWDRVGSPLHF.

The rearrangement joins TRBV7-6 to TRBJ2-5; D may be TRBD2 (5 bases). The germline V and J ends were trimmed by 4 bases and 2 bases, with 14 bases remaining between them. The CDR3 contains 15 residues. Germline V CDR1 and CDR2: SGHVS, FNYEAQ. CDR3 region: CASSSPGVGQETQYF. The CDR3 coding sequence is TGTGCCAGCAGCTCCCCCGGGGTAGGACAAGAGACCCAGTACTTC.

This chain links TRBV4-1 with TRBJ2-1, with D unclear. Trimming shortened V by 4 bases and J by 6 bases, and 10 bases separated the two germline ends. Germline V gene sequence: CDR1 MGHRA, CDR2 YSYEKL. There are 13 residues in the CDR3. In nucleotides, the CDR3 is TGCGCCAGCAGCCTCCCCCTTTCCAATGAGCAGTTCTTC. This gives the protein CASSLPLSNEQFF.

The chain couples TRBV29-1 to TRBJ2-3, with 11 nucleotides matching TRBD2. The CDR3 is 13 residues long. Unmatched junction bases numbered 4, after V lost 5 bases and J lost 6 bases. CDR1 is SQVTM and CDR2 is ANQGSEA in the germline V gene. The CDR3 protein is CSVIAGGVDTQYF. CDR3 bases: TGCAGCGTTATAGCGGGAGGGGTCGATACGCAGTATTTT.

The rearrangement joins TRBV27 to TRBJ1-1; 7 bases align to TRBD1. V lost 4 bases to trimming and J lost 4 bases; unmatched junction nucleotides: 3. CDR1 and CDR2 from the germline V gene are MNHEY and SMNVEV (reference sequence). The CDR3 contains 13 residues. In nucleotides, the CDR3 is TGTGCCAGCAGTTCGGACAGGTTCACTGAAGCTTTCTTT. This codes for CASSSDRFTEAFF.